These T cell receptor beta chains were read from a single sample in a study of T cell responses to AZD1222 COVID-19 vaccine. Assay used: immunoSEQ multiplex PCR; TCRdb lists only in-frame clones, some missing. The sample includes 70,000 or so clones, around four fifths seen only once; the top ten take more than 20%. Sequencing used peripheral blood, obtained 28 days after the second AZD1222 dose. The receptors shown here come from an adult who received the AZD1222 COVID-19 vaccine. CDR3s include the opening cysteine and the closing phenylalanine or tryptophan. Each record gives: V gene, CDR3 length, clone size, J gene, D gene, CDR3 DNA, CDR3 protein. A D gene is named only where the DNA matches it firmly. Clone size is not always given. Where it is, it says once, few, many or a class for expanded clones.

>TRBV12-3/TRBV12-4|11|NA|TRBJ2-7|NA
TGTGCCAGCAGCAGTACGCACGAGCAGTACTTC
CASSSTHEQYF
>TRBV25-1|14|medium-sized|TRBJ2-7|NA
TGTGCCAGCAGTGATCCACAAGATCTATACGAGCAGTACTTC
CASSDPQDLYEQYF
>TRBV6-1|12|NA|TRBJ1-2|NA
TGTGCCAGCAGTGAGCCGGACTATGGCTACACCTTC
CASSEPDYGYTF
>TRBV7-3|13|NA|TRBJ1-2|NA
TGTGCCAGCAGCCCGGATGCGAACTATGGCTACACCTTC
CASSPDANYGYTF
>TRBV19|16|NA|TRBJ1-5|NA
TGTGCCAGTACCTTAGGACAGTCCAACAGCAATCAGCCCCAGCATTTT
CASTLGQSNSNQPQHF
>TRBV6-4|13|NA|TRBJ2-2|NA
TGTGCCAGCAGTGCCCGCAGAGGAGGGGAGCTGTTTTTT
CASSARRGGELFF
>TRBV7-2|15|NA|TRBJ2-1|NA
TGTGCCAGCAGCATACGGGGCCCCTCCTACAATGAGCAGTTCTTC
CASSIRGPSYNEQFF
>TRBV12-3/TRBV12-4|13|NA|TRBJ2-1|NA
TGTGCCAGCAGTTTTCAACAGGGCAATGAGCAGTTCTTC
CASSFQQGNEQFF
>TRBV5-1|15|NA|TRBJ2-1|NA
TGCGCCAGCAGCTTGGTGGGAGCCCAGGAGAATGAGCAGTTCTTC
CASSLVGAQENEQFF
>TRBV6-5|12|NA|TRBJ1-4|NA
TGTGCCGGCAGTTTCGCTAATGAAAAACTGTTTTTT
CAGSFANEKLFF
>TRBV14|16|NA|TRBJ2-1|NA
TGTGCCAGCAGCCAAGAAATGGCGACCTCCAGCCATGAGCAGTTCTTC
CASSQEMATSSHEQFF
>TRBV13|19|NA|TRBJ2-4|TRBD2
TGTGCCAGCACCCTGGACCAGCGGGGGAGATTTTTAGCCAAAAACATTCAGTACTTC
CASTLDQRGRFLAKNIQYF
>TRBV20-1|11|NA|TRBJ1-1|NA
TGCAGTGCTACTCGACAGCCTGAAGCTTTCTTT
CSATRQPEAFF
>TRBV27|13|NA|TRBJ2-5|NA
TGTGCCAGCAGGGGAGATACGGGAGAGACCCAGTACTTC
CASRGDTGETQYF
>TRBV29-1|10|NA|TRBJ1-1|NA
TGCAGCGTTGTGGAGATCGAAGCTTTCTTT
CSVVEIEAFF
>TRBV11-3|12|NA|TRBJ1-1|NA
TGTGCCAGCAGCGCAGGGGACACTGAAGCTTTCTTT
CASSAGDTEAFF
>TRBV7-9|16|NA|TRBJ2-1|TRBD2
TGTGCCAGCAGCTTAGATCTGTTAGCGGGAGGACAGAAGCAGTTCTTC
CASSLDLLAGGQKQFF
>TRBV5-4|14|NA|TRBJ2-3|NA
TGTGCCAGCAGCTTGCAGGGTAGCACAGATACGCAGTATTTT
CASSLQGSTDTQYF
>TRBV2|15|NA|TRBJ1-1|NA
TGTGCCAGCAGTGAATATGGGATGTTGAACACTGAAGCTTTCTTT
CASSEYGMLNTEAFF
>TRBV7-9|12|NA|TRBJ2-2|NA
TGTGCCAGCAGCCTCCCTCCCGGGGAGCTGTTTTTT
CASSLPPGELFF
>TRBV11-3|14|NA|TRBJ1-1|NA
TGTGCCAGCAGCTTAGACAACATGAACACTGAAGCTTTCTTT
CASSLDNMNTEAFF
>TRBV5-4|11|NA|TRBJ1-1|NA
TGTGCCAGCTGGCTGAACACTGAAGCTTTCTTT
CASWLNTEAFF